The 9 T cell receptor beta chains below all came from one sample that was sequenced in a study of human T cells and chemical hapten exposure. TCRdb used MiXCR to reprocess the RACE reads, holding one entry per CDR3 protein. Of around 130,000 distinct CDR3 sequences listed, roughly 10% are singletons. Time point of the sample: patch test 3, about 24 weeks after DPC sensitization. The treatment denotes: therapeutic diphenylcyclopropenone sensitization with weekly scalp DPC. This material consisted of whole blood, taken in connection with sensitization to the hapten diphenylcyclopropenone (DPC). These receptor sequences come from a woman in her forties or fifties with alopecia areata. Some clones in this sample may be carry-over from other donors' samples.

This clonotype was recorded a few times. The chain uses TRBV2 and TRBJ1-6, with no clear D. This CDR3 has 14 amino acids. Per germline, CDR1 SNHLY and CDR2 FYNNEI. V lost 4 bases, J lost 5 bases, and 9 bases lay in between. CDR3 protein: CASSVQINNSPLHF. In nucleotides, the CDR3 is TGTGCCAGCAGTGTCCAGATCAATAATTCACCCCTCCACTTT.

This clonotype was detected ten times or more. The J gene is TRBJ2-7, the V gene TRBV4-1, with no clear D. The V gene's germline CDR1 is MGHRA and CDR2 YSYEKL. The CDR3 has 13 amino acids. V lost 0 bases, J lost 4 bases, and 7 bases lay in between. For the CDR3, the DNA is TGCGCCAGCAGCCAAGATAGGCCTTACGAGCAGTACTTC. Amino acid sequence: CASSQDRPYEQYF.

The chain joins TRBV2 to TRBJ2-2, with no clear D. The CDR3 runs to 14 residues. Per the germline V gene, CDR1 is SNHLY and CDR2 is FYNNEI. The V and J ends lost 3 bases and 0 bases respectively, with 5 bases between them. CDR3 sequence reads: CASSDWTNTGELFF. For the CDR3, the DNA is TGTGCCAGCAGTGACTGGACGAACACCGGGGAGCTGTTTTTT. Filled out from reference TRBV2 and TRBJ2-2, the complete variable domain reads EPEVTQTPSHQVTQMGQEVILRCVPISNHLYFYWYRQILGQKVEFLVSFYNNEISEKSEIFDDQFSVERPDGSNFTLKIRSTKLEDSAMYFCASSDWTNTGELFFGEGSRLTVL.

This clonotype was recorded many times. The V gene is TRBV10-3, the J gene TRBJ2-7, with 11 bases matching TRBD1. Trimming took 3 bases from V and 4 from J; bases not matched to a gene: 8. CDR1 is ENHRY and CDR2 is SYGVKD in the germline V gene. The CDR3 has 16 amino acids. In nucleotides, the CDR3 is TGTGCCATCAGTGACCCCACGGACAGGGGGCATTACGAGCAGTACTTC. This encodes CAISDPTDRGHYEQYF.

This chain uses TRBV11-2 with TRBJ1-5; D is undetermined. Trimming left V 1 base short and J 1 base short, with 11 bases between. Germline loops: CDR1 SGHAT, CDR2 FQNNGV. The CDR3 runs to 16 residues. The CDR3 reads CASSLGFGGSNQPQHF. The CDR3 coding sequence is TGTGCCAGCAGCTTAGGATTTGGAGGGAGCAATCAGCCCCAGCATTTT.

The chain links TRBV6-5 to TRBJ2-7; D might be TRBD1 (7 bases). The CDR3 runs to 17 residues. Deletions cut 4 bases from V and 4 bases from J, with 23 bases between. In germline, CDR1 is MNHEY, CDR2 SVGAGI. The DNA of the CDR3 is TGTGCCAGCAGTTCCAGAACGGGGATACAGGGGACTTACGAGCAGTACTTC. Translated: CASSSRTGIQGTYEQYF.

There are a few counts of this clonotype. This CDR3 is CASSLHDRGRSEAFF. In nucleotides, the CDR3 is TGCGCCAGCAGTTTACACGACAGGGGGAGGAGTGAAGCTTTCTTT. V gene TRBV10-2 combines with J gene TRBJ1-1, with 9 nucleotides matching TRBD1. Trimming removed 5 bases from V and 7 bases from J; junction bases left unmatched: 11. Germline V lookup: CDR1 WSHSY, CDR2 SAAADI. CDR3 size: 15 residues.

This clonotype was seen a few times. The V gene is TRBV14, the J gene TRBJ2-1, with D hard to call. This CDR3 comprises 12 residues. V was pared by 4 bases and J by 8 bases, with 9 bases between. Germline V gene data show CDR1 as SGHDN and CDR2 as FVKESK. CDR3 nucleotide sequence: TGTGCCAGCAGCCCCCCAGCCGATGAGCAGTTCTTC. Translating it yields CASSPPADEQFF.

The chain carries TRBV5-1 and TRBJ2-7, with D tentatively TRBD2 (5 bases). V shed 2 bases and J shed 3 bases, with 15 bases lying between them. This CDR3 spans 15 amino acids. From germline, CDR1 is SGHRS and CDR2 YFSETQ. DNA for the CDR3: TGCGCCAGCAGCTTTGCAGCGGATCTTAGCTACGAGCAGTACTTC. This codes for CASSFAADLSYEQYF. The complete variable domain, with remaining parts taken from reference TRBV5-1 and TRBJ2-7, reads KAGVTQTPRYLIKTRGQQVTLSCSPISGHRSVSWYQQTPGQGLQFLFEYFSETQRNKGNFPGRFSGRQFSNSRSEMNVSTLELGDSALYLCASSFAADLSYEQYFGPGTRLTVT.